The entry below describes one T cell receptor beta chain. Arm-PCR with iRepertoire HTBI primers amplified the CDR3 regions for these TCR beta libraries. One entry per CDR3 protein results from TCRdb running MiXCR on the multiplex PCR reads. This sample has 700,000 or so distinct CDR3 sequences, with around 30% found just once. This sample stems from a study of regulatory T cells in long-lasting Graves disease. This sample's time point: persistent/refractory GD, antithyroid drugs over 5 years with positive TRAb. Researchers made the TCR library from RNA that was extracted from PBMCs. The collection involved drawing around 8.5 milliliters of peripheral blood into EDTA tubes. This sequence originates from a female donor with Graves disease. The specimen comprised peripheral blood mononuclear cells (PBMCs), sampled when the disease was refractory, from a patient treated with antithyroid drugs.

CDR3: CASQTPRGGHGRETQYF. The CDR3 DNA follows: TGTGCCAGCCAAACTCCCAGGGGGGGGCACGGGAGGGAGACCCAGTACTTC. V is TRBV2 and J is TRBJ2-5, with D possibly being TRBD1 or TRBD2 (7 bases each). The CDR3 has 17 amino acids. Germline CDR1 reads SNHLY; CDR2 reads FYNNEI. V lost 8 bases and J 5 bases, leaving 27 bases between the germline ends.